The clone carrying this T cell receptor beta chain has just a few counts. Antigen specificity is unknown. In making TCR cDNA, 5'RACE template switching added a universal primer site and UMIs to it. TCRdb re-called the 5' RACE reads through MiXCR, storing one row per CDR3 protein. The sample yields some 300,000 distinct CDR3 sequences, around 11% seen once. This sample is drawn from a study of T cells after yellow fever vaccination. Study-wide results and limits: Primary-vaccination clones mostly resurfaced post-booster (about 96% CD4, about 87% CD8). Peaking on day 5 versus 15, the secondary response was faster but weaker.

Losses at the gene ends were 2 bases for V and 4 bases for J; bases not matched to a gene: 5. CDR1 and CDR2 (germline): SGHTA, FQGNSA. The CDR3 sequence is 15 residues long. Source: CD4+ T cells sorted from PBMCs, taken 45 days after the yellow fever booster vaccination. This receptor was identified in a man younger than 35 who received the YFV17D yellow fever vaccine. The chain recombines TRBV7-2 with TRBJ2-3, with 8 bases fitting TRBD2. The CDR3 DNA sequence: TGTGCCAGCAGCTTAAGTTTAGCGGGGCCAGATACGCAGTATTTT. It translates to CASSLSLAGPDTQYF.